This T cell receptor beta chain was identified in a study of blood T cell repertoires in COVID-19. The overall study: Acute-phase and convalescent COVID-19 samples originated in the United States, Italy and Spain.

Profiled with immunoSEQ multiplex PCR; TCRdb holds only in-frame clones, not every one. The repertoire holds 150,000 to 200,000 clones, approximately 86% seen once, with approximately 1.3% in the top ten. Trimming stripped 2 bases from V and 0 bases from J, with 20 bases between. Per germline, CDR1 SGHTA and CDR2 FQGTGA. The CDR3 sequence is 18 residues long. This clonotype was sampled from a man aged 55 to 70 who had recovered from COVID-19. The sequencing input was peripheral blood. This sequence joins TRBV7-3 and TRBJ2-7; D unresolved. CDR3 loop: CASSLVVRLGTFSYEQYF. DNA of the CDR3: TGTGCCAGCAGCTTAGTAGTTAGATTGGGCACCTTCTCCTACGAGCAGTACTTC.